These T cell receptor beta chains were read from a single sample in a study of cytomegalovirus exposure and HLA in healthy donors. Profiling relied on immunoSEQ multiplex PCR, and the TCRdb table lists in-frame clones only, not all of them. The top ten hold about 3.4% of the sample, which has some 130,000 clones, 76% seen once. What was sequenced was PBMCs. Receptors originate from a middle-aged man in good health and CMV-seronegative. CDR3s include the opening cysteine and the closing phenylalanine or tryptophan. Each record gives: CDR3 DNA, CDR3 protein, D gene, V gene, J gene, clone size. D genes are given only for firm matches. Rows give clone size only sometimes, using once, few, many, or a class for an expanded clone.

CDR3 DNA: TGTGCCTGGAGTTGGGGTGGGGGGGGCCAAGAGACCCAGTACTTC
CDR3 protein: CAWSWGGGGQETQYF
D gene: TRBD2
V gene: TRBV30
J gene: TRBJ2-5
clone size: -

CDR3 DNA: TGTGCCAGCAGCGTAGGACTGGGGACAGGGGTTTCGGAGACCCAGTACTTC
CDR3 protein: CASSVGLGTGVSETQYF
D gene: TRBD1
V gene: TRBV9
J gene: TRBJ2-5
clone size: -

CDR3 DNA: TGTGCCAGCAGTTTCCCCCAGTACAATGAGCAGTTCTTC
CDR3 protein: CASSFPQYNEQFF
D gene: -
V gene: TRBV6-6
J gene: TRBJ2-1
clone size: -

CDR3 DNA: TGCAGCGTTGAAGACTGGTGGGAGTACAATGAGCAGTTCTTC
CDR3 protein: CSVEDWWEYNEQFF
D gene: -
V gene: TRBV29-1
J gene: TRBJ2-1
clone size: -

CDR3 DNA: TGTGCCAGCAGCGATGCGGGGATGAGCTCCTACAATGAGCAGTTCTTC
CDR3 protein: CASSDAGMSSYNEQFF
D gene: -
V gene: TRBV11-3
J gene: TRBJ2-1
clone size: few

CDR3 DNA: TGTGCCAGCAGCTCCTGGACAGGGAGGACTCAGCCCCAGCATTTT
CDR3 protein: CASSSWTGRTQPQHF
D gene: TRBD1
V gene: TRBV7-2
J gene: TRBJ1-5
clone size: -

CDR3 DNA: TGTGCCATCAGTGAGTCTCCGACAGGGGCGGCTGAAGCTTTCTTT
CDR3 protein: CAISESPTGAAEAFF
D gene: TRBD1
V gene: TRBV10-3
J gene: TRBJ1-1
clone size: -

CDR3 DNA: TGTGCCAGCAAGCGGTCCTACGAGCAGTACTTC
CDR3 protein: CASKRSYEQYF
D gene: -
V gene: TRBV7-2
J gene: TRBJ2-7
clone size: -

CDR3 DNA: TGTGCCAGCAGCTCCAGTCAGAACACTGAAGCTTTCTTT
CDR3 protein: CASSSSQNTEAFF
D gene: -
V gene: TRBV7-8
J gene: TRBJ1-1
clone size: -

CDR3 DNA: TGCAGCGTAAGACAGGGGGCAGGCTACGAGCAGTACTTC
CDR3 protein: CSVRQGAGYEQYF
D gene: TRBD1
V gene: TRBV29-1
J gene: TRBJ2-7
clone size: -

CDR3 DNA: TGTGCCAGCAGCTTACTAACCGGGACAGGGGGCGAGCAGTACTTC
CDR3 protein: CASSLLTGTGGEQYF
D gene: TRBD1
V gene: TRBV7-9
J gene: TRBJ2-7
clone size: -

CDR3 DNA: TGCGCCAGCAGCTTGGGACAGGTCTACGAGCAGTACTTC
CDR3 protein: CASSLGQVYEQYF
D gene: -
V gene: TRBV5-1
J gene: TRBJ2-7
clone size: -

CDR3 DNA: TGTGCCAGCAGCCCGGCGGACAGGTTGGGGGAAAAACTGTTTTTT
CDR3 protein: CASSPADRLGEKLFF
D gene: TRBD1
V gene: TRBV7-2
J gene: TRBJ1-4
clone size: -

CDR3 DNA: TGTGCCAGCAGCTTGACCACGGGGAGCACTGAAGCTTTCTTT
CDR3 protein: CASSLTTGSTEAFF
D gene: -
V gene: TRBV7-9
J gene: TRBJ1-1
clone size: -

CDR3 DNA: TGTGCCAGTAGTGGGTGGGGGGAGCAGCCCCAGCATTTT
CDR3 protein: CASSGWGEQPQHF
D gene: -
V gene: TRBV19
J gene: TRBJ1-5
clone size: -

CDR3 DNA: TGTGCCAGTACCCCCGTCGGTACTAGCTATGGCTACACCTTC
CDR3 protein: CASTPVGTSYGYTF
D gene: -
V gene: TRBV19
J gene: TRBJ1-2
clone size: -

CDR3 DNA: TGCGCCAGCAGCTTTAGGACAGACTACGAGCAGTACTTC
CDR3 protein: CASSFRTDYEQYF
D gene: -
V gene: TRBV5-1
J gene: TRBJ2-7
clone size: -

CDR3 DNA: TGTGCCAGCAGTGTGGGCCGCACAGATACGCAGTATTTT
CDR3 protein: CASSVGRTDTQYF
D gene: -
V gene: TRBV2
J gene: TRBJ2-3
clone size: few

CDR3 DNA: TGTGCCTGGAGAGGGGGTCTCTCCGGGGGGGGTAGTGAGCAGTTCTTC
CDR3 protein: CAWRGGLSGGGSEQFF
D gene: TRBD2
V gene: TRBV30
J gene: TRBJ2-1
clone size: once

CDR3 DNA: TGTGCCTGGACAGGGGATGGGTCTGAAGCTTTCTTT
CDR3 protein: CAWTGDGSEAFF
D gene: -
V gene: TRBV30
J gene: TRBJ1-1
clone size: -

CDR3 DNA: TGTGCCAGCAGCGCAGGAAACACTGAAGCTTTCTTT
CDR3 protein: CASSAGNTEAFF
D gene: -
V gene: TRBV7-3
J gene: TRBJ1-1
clone size: -

CDR3 DNA: TGTGCCAGCTCACCCCGGACAGGGGAACATCAGCCCCAGCATTTT
CDR3 protein: CASSPRTGEHQPQHF
D gene: TRBD1
V gene: TRBV18
J gene: TRBJ1-5
clone size: -

CDR3 DNA: TGTGCCAGTTCAACGGGGACAGTGAACACTGAAGCTTTCTTT
CDR3 protein: CASSTGTVNTEAFF
D gene: TRBD1
V gene: TRBV19
J gene: TRBJ1-1
clone size: -

CDR3 DNA: TGTGCCAGCAGCAGTTCGGTCGTGGGCTACACCTTC
CDR3 protein: CASSSSVVGYTF
D gene: -
V gene: TRBV11-2
J gene: TRBJ1-2
clone size: -

CDR3 DNA: TGTGCCACCCGTGAACAGGGCCAACCCCTCCACTTT
CDR3 protein: CATREQGQPLHF
D gene: -
V gene: TRBV19
J gene: TRBJ1-6
clone size: -

CDR3 DNA: TGTGCCAGCACCGGGACTAGCGGGAGCTACGAGCAGTACTTC
CDR3 protein: CASTGTSGSYEQYF
D gene: TRBD2
V gene: TRBV27
J gene: TRBJ2-7
clone size: -

CDR3 DNA: TGTGCCAGCAGTTTGCAACTAGCGGGGACTAACGAGCAGTACTTC
CDR3 protein: CASSLQLAGTNEQYF
D gene: TRBD2
V gene: TRBV28
J gene: TRBJ2-7
clone size: -

CDR3 DNA: TGTGCCAGCAGTTACCGACAGGGTAACAATCAGCCCCAGCATTTT
CDR3 protein: CASSYRQGNNQPQHF
D gene: TRBD1
V gene: TRBV6-5
J gene: TRBJ1-5
clone size: -

CDR3 DNA: TGCGCCAGCATCCGGGACAGGGGGACTGTCGACACTGAAGCTTTCTTT
CDR3 protein: CASIRDRGTVDTEAFF
D gene: TRBD1
V gene: TRBV5-1
J gene: TRBJ1-1
clone size: -